This entry features one T cell receptor (beta chain) sequence. This was the immunoSEQ v3.0 assay at survey level. Using immunoSEQ multiplex PCR, the repertoire was profiled, and TCRdb retains in-frame clones only, with some absent. The data hold about 19,000 clones, with approximately 82% observed a single time. The study used samples holding about 0.9-10 million cryopreserved PBMC before DNA extraction. The V and J ends lost 6 bases and 2 bases, in that order; junction bases with no gene match: 8. CDR3 size: 15 residues. Germline V lookup: CDR1 SGDLS, CDR2 YYNGEE. The sample originates from a study of long-term antiretroviral therapy in people with HIV.

The specimen comprised unsorted PBMCs, sampled 0.5 years before starting antiretroviral therapy. The rearrangement joins TRBV9 to TRBJ2-5; 9 positions agree with TRBD2. The TCR sequence derives from a woman aged 50 to 60 with HIV. CDR3 sequence (DNA): TGTGCCAGCAACGCAGGAGCGGGGGGACAAGAGACCCAGTACTTC. This codes for CASNAGAGGQETQYF.